This T cell receptor (beta chain) was sequenced during a study of identical twins. Regarding the study as a whole: Models predicted less out-of-frame TCR alpha sharing in monozygotic twins than was found. The abundant beta clonotypes from cord blood had fewer insertions, and memory repertoires had none of this.

This clonotype was picked up a small number of times. Its antigen is undetermined. A single record per CDR3 protein comes from TCRdb applying MiXCR to the 5' RACE reads. The table shows roughly 240,000 distinct CDR3 sequences, with 6% to 8.5% occurring only once. The CDR3 extends over 15 amino acids. Trimming removed 2 bases at V and 0 bases at J, with 8 bases between. Germline lookup yields CDR1 MNHEY and CDR2 SVGEGT. Everyone who gave samples was a healthy Caucasian. The sample was also linked to a second study, of yellow fever vaccine responses in identical twins. That publication notes: Twins' vaccine T cell responses were reported to seem partly convergent and partly personalized.

This chain joins TRBV6-2 or TRBV6-3 and TRBJ2-1; D gene uncertain. The sample taken for sequencing was CD8+ T cells sorted from blood. The receptor comes from a woman aged 18 to 35 in good health. The chain's CDR3 is CASSYRAGSYNEQFF. The CDR3 DNA reads TGTGCCAGCAGTTACCGGGCCGGCTCCTACAATGAGCAGTTCTTC.